The entry below gives a single T cell receptor (beta chain) sequence along with its context. Each patient experienced a relapse that followed autologous stem cell transplantation, and brentuximab vedotin exposure varied. Germline values: CDR1 SGHRS, CDR2 YFSETQ. V was shortened by 3 bases and J by 3 bases, with 15 bases between the two germline ends. CDR3 length: 15 residues. The table came from immunoSEQ multiplex PCR; TCRdb's copy has only in-frame clones and leaves some out. In the table there are roughly 20,000 clones, 75% to 90% of which are singletons. These data are taken from a study of PD-1 blockade in classical Hodgkin lymphoma.

Source: peripheral blood mononuclear cells (PBMCs), taken before the second cycle of nivolumab. This chain uses TRBV5-1 with TRBJ1-1; D possibly corresponds to TRBD1 (5 bases). The source of this sequence is a human donor with classical Hodgkin lymphoma. This CDR3 is CASSSLGGWDTEAFF. DNA of the CDR3: TGCGCCAGCAGCTCCTTGGGGGGATGGGACACTGAAGCTTTCTTT.